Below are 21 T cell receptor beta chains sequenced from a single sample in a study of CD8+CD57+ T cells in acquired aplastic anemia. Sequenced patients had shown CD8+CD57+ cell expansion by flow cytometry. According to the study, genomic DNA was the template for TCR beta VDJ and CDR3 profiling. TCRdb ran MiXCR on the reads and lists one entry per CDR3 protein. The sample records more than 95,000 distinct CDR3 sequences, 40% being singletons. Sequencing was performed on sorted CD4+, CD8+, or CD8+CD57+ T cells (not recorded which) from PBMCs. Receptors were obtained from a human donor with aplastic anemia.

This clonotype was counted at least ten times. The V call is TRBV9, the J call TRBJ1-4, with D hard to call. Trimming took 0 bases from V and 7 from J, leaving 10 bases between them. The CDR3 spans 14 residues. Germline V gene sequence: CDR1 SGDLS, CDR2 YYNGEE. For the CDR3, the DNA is TGTGCCAGCAGCGTAGTACAGACGGGTGAAAAACTGTTTTTT. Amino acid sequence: CASSVVQTGEKLFF.

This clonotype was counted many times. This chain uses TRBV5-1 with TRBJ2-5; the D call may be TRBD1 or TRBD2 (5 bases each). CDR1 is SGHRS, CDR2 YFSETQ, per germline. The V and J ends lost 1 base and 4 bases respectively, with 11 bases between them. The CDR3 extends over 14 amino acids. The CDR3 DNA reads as TGCGCCAGCAGCTTGAGGGGAGATGGAGAGACCCAGTACTTC. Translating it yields CASSLRGDGETQYF.

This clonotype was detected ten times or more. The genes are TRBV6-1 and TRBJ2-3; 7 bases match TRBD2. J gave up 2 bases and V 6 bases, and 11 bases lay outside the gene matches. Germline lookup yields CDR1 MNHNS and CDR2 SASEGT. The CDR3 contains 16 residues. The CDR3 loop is CASRRSTSQHTDTQYF. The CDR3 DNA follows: TGTGCCAGCAGACGATCGACTAGCCAACACACAGATACGCAGTATTTT.

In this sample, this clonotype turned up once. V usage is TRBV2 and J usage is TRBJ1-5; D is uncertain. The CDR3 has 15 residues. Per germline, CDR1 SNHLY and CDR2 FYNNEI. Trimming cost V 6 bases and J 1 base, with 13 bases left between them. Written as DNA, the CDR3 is TGTGCCAGCAGGACCCGGGTGGGCAGCAATCAGCCCCAGCATTTT. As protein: CASRTRVGSNQPQHF.

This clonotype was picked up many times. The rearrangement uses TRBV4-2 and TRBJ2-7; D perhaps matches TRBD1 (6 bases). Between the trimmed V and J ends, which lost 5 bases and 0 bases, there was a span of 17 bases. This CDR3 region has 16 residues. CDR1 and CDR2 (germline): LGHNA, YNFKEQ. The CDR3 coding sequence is TGTGCCAGCAGCGTCCAGACAGGCCTCTCCTCCTACGAGCAGTACTTC. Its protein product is CASSVQTGLSSYEQYF.

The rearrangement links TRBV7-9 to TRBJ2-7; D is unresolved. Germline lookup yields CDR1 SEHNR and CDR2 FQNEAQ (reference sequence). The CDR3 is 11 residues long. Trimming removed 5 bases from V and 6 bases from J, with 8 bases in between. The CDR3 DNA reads TGTGCCAGCAGCCAAGACTTCGAGCAGTACTTC. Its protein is CASSQDFEQYF.

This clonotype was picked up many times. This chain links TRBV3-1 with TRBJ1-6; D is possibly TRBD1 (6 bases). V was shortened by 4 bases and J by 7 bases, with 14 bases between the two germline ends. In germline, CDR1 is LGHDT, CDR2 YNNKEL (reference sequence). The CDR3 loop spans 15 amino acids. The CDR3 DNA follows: TGTGCCAGCAGCCCCGGGGGCGAGAGGAATTCACCCCTCCACTTT. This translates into CASSPGGERNSPLHF.

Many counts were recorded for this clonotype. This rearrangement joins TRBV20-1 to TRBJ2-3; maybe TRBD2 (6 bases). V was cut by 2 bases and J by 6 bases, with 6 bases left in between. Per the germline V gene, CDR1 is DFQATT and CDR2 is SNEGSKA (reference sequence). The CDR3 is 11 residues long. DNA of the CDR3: TGCAGTGCTAGACTAGCGGATACGCAGTATTTT. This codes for CSARLADTQYF.

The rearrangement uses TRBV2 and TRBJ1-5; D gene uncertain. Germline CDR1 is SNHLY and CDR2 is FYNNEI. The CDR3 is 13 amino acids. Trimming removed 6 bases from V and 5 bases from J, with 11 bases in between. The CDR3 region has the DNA TGTGCCAGCAGAGAGACGGGGTATCAGCCCCAGCATTTT. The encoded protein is CASRETGYQPQHF.

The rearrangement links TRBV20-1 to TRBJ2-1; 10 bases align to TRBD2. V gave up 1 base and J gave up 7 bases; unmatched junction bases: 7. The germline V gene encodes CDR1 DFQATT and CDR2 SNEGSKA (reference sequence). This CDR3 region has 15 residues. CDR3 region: CSARGAGGPGNEQFF. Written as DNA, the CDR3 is TGCAGTGCTAGAGGAGCGGGGGGGCCAGGGAATGAGCAGTTCTTC.

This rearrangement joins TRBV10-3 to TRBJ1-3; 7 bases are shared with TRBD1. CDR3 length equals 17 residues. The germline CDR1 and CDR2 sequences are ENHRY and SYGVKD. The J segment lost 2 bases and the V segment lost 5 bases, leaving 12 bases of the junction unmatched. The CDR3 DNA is TGTGCCATCAGTCGTTCTGGGGGGACAGAGGCTGGAAACACCATATATTTT. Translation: CAISRSGGTEAGNTIYF.

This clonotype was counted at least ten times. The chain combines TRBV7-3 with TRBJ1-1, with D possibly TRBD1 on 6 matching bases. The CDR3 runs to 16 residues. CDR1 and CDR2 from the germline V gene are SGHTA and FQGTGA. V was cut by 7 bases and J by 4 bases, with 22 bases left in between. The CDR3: CASIIFRWGAGTEAFF. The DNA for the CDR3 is TGTGCCAGCATCATATTTCGCTGGGGGGCAGGCACTGAAGCTTTCTTT.

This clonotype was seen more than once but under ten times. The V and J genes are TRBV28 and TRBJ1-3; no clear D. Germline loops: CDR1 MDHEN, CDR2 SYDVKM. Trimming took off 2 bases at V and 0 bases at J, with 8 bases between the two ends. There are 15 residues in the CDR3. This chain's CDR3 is CASSLRTPSGNTIYF. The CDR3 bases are TGTGCCAGCAGTTTACGAACCCCCTCTGGAAACACCATATATTTT.

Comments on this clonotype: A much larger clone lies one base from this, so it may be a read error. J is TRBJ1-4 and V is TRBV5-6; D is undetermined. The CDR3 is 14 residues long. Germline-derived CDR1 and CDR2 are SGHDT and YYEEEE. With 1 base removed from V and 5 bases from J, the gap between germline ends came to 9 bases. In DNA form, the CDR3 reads TGTGCCAGCAGCTTGTATATAGGCAATGAAAAACTGTTTTTT. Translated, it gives CASSLYIGNEKLFF.

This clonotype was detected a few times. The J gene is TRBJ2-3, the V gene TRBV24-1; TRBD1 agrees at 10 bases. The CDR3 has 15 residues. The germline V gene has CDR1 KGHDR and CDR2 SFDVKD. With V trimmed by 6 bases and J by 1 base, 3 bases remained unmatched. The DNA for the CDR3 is TGTGCCACCAGTCACGGGACAGGGGGCACAGATACGCAGTATTTT. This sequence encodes CATSHGTGGTDTQYF.

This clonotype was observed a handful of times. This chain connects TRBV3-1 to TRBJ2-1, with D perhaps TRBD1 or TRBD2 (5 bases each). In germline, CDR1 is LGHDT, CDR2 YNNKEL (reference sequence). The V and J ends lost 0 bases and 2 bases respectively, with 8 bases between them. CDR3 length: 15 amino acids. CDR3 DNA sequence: TGTGCCAGCAGCCAAGATCGGGACCCCTACAATGAGCAGTTCTTC. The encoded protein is CASSQDRDPYNEQFF.

The DNA of the CDR3 is TGTGCCACACCAGGGTACGGCACTGAAGCTTTCTTT. It codes for CATPGYGTEAFF. The J gene is TRBJ1-1, the V gene TRBV6-1; a possible D gene is TRBD1 (5 bases). This CDR3 region has 12 residues. Trimming shortened V by 10 bases and J by 4 bases, and 13 bases separated the two germline ends. Germline loops: CDR1 MNHNS, CDR2 SASEGT.

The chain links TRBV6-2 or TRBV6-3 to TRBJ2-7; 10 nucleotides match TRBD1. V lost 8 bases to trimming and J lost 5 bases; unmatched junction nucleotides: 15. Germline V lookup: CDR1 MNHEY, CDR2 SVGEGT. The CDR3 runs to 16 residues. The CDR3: CASLPGQGNLKNEQYF. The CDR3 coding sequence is TGTGCCAGCCTCCCGGGACAGGGGAATTTGAAGAACGAGCAGTACTTC.

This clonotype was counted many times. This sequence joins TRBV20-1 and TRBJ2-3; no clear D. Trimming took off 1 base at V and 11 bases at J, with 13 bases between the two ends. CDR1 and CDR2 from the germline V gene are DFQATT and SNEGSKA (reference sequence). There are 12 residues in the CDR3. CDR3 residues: CSARVSGNRQYF. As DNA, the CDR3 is TGCAGTGCTAGAGTTTCGGGTAATCGGCAGTATTTT.

The CDR3 DNA is TGTGCCAGCAGCCCCTTCTCCGGGACAGACTACGAGCAGTACTTC. Protein: CASSPFSGTDYEQYF. The chain has TRBV7-9 and TRBJ2-7, with 7 nucleotides matching TRBD1. Germline CDR1 and CDR2: SEHNR and FQNEAQ (reference sequence). V trimming: 5 bases; J trimming: 3 bases; junction bases outside the gene matches: 10. CDR3 length equals 15 residues.

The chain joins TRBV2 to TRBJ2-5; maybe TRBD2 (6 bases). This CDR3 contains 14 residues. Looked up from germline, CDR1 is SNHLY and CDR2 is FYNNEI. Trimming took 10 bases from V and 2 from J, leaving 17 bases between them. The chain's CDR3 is CATDPGTAQETQYF. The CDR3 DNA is TGTGCCACTGATCCCGGGACTGCGCAAGAGACCCAGTACTTC.